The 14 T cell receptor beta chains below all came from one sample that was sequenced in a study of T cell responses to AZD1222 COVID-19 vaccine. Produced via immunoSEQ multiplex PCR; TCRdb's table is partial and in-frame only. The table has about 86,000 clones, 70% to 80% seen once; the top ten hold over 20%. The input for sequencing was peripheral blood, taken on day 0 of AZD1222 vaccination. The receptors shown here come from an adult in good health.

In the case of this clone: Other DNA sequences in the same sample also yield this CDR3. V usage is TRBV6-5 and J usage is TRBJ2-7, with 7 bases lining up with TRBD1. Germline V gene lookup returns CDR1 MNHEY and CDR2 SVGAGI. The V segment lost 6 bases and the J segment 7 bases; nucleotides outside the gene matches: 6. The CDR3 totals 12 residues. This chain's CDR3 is CASSRQGGEQYF. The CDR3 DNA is TGTGCCAGCAGCAGACAGGGTGGGGAGCAGTACTTC.

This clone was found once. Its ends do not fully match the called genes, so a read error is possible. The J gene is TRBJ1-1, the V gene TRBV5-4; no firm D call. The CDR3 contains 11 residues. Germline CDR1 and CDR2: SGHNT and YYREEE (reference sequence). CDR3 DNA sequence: TGTGCCAGCAGCTCCCCAGGAACAATCCTCTTT. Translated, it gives CASSSPGTILF.

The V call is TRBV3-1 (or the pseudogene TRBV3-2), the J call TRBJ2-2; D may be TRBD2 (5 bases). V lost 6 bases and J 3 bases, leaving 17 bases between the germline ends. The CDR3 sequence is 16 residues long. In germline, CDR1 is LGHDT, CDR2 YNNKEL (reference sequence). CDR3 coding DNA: TGTGCCAGCAGATTGGAGGAGTTGGCCCACACCGGGGAGCTGTTTTTT. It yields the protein CASRLEELAHTGELFF.

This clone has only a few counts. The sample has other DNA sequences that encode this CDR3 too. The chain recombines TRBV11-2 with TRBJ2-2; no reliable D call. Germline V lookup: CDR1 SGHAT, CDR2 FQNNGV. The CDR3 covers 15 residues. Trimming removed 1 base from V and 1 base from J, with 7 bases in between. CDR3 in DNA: TGTGCCAGCAGCTTAGTACGCGGGAACACCGGGGAGCTGTTTTTT. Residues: CASSLVRGNTGELFF.

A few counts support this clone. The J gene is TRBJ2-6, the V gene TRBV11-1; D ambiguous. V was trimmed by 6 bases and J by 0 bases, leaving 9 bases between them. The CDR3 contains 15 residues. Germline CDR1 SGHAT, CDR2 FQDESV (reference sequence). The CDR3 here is CASRPPSSGANVLTF. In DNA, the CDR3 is TGTGCCAGCAGACCCCCTAGCTCTGGGGCCAACGTCCTGACTTTC.

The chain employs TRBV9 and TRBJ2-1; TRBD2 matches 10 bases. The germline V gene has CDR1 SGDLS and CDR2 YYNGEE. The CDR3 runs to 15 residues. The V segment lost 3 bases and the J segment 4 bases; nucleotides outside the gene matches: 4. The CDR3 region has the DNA TGTGCCAGCAGCGCTAGCGGGAGTACTTACAATGAGCAGTTCTTC. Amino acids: CASSASGSTYNEQFF.

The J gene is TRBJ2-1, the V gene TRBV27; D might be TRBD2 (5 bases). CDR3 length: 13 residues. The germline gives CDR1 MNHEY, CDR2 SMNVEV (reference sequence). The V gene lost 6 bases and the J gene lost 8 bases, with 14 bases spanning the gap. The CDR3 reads CASRATRRYEQFF. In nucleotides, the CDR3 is TGTGCCAGCAGGGCAACTAGGCGGTATGAGCAGTTCTTC.

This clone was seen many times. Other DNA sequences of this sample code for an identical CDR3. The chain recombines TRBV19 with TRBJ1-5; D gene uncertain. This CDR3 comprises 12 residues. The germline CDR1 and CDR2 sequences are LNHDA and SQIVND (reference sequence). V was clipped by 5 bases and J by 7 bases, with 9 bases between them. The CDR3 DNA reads TGTGCCAGTAGTCCAAAAGGGCAGCCCCAGCATTTT. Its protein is CASSPKGQPQHF.

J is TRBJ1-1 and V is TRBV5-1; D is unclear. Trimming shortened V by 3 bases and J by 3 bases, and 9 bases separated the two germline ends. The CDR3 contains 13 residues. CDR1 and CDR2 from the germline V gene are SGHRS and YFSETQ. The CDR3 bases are TGCGCCAGCAGCTCCGGTCCGGACACTGAAGCTTTCTTT. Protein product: CASSSGPDTEAFF. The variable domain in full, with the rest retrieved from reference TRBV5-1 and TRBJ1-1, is KAGVTQTPRYLIKTRGQQVTLSCSPISGHRSVSWYQQTPGQGLQFLFEYFSETQRNKGNFPGRFSGRQFSNSRSEMNVSTLELGDSALYLCASSSGPDTEAFFGQGTRLTVV.

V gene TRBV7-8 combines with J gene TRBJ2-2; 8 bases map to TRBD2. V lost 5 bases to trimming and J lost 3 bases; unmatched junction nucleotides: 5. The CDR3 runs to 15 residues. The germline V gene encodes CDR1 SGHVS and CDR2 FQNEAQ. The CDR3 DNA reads TGTGCCAGCAGCCTATTCGGGAGGGACACCGGGGAGCTGTTTTTT. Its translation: CASSLFGRDTGELFF.

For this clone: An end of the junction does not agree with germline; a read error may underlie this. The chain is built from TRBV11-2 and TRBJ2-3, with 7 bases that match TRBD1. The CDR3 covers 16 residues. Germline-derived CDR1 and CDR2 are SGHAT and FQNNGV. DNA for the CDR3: TGTGCCAGCAGCCTAGAAACGGGACAGAACACAGATACGCAGTATTTT. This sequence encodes CASSLETGQNTDTQYF. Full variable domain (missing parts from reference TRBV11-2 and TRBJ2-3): EAGVAQSPRYKIIEKRQSVAFWCNPISGHATLYWYQQILGQGPKLLIQFQNNGVVDDSQLPKDRFSAERLKGVDSTLKIQPAKLEDSAVYLCASSLETGQNTDTQYFGPGTRLTVL.

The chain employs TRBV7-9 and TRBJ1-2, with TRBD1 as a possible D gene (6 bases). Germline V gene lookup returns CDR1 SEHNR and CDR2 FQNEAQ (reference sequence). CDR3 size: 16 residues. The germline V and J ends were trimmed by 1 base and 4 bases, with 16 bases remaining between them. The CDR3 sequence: CASSLEKAGAGYGYTF. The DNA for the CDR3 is TGTGCCAGCAGCTTAGAGAAAGCAGGGGCGGGCTATGGCTACACCTTC.

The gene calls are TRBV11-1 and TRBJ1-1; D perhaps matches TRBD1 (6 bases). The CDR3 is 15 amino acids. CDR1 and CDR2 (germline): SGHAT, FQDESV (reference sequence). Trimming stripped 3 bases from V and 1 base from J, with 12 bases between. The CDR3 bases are TGTGCCAGCAGCTTCGTTCAGGGGACGAACACTGAAGCTTTCTTT. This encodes CASSFVQGTNTEAFF.

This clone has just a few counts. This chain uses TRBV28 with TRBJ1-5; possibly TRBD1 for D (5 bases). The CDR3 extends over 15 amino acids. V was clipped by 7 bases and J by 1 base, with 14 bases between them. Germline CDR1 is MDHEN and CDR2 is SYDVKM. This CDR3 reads CASNTGGGSNQPQHF. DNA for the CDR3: TGTGCCAGCAACACCGGCGGGGGGAGCAATCAGCCCCAGCATTTT.